This is a list of T cell receptor beta chains from one sample in a study of control samples from healthy donors and cancer patients. Assay used: immunoSEQ multiplex PCR; TCRdb lists only in-frame clones, some missing. The sample has 45,000 to 60,000 clones, 87% seen once. The sequenced material came from PBMCs. Receptors originate from a man aged 55 to 70 with head and neck cancer. CDR3s include the opening cysteine and the closing phenylalanine or tryptophan. The order of the fields is V gene, J gene, D gene, clone size, CDR3 DNA, CDR3 protein. The D gene is left open where the match is weak. Some rows mark clone size as missing; the rest say once, few, many or name a class of expanded clone.

TRBV7-2,TRBJ2-5,TRBD2,NA,TGTGCCAGCAGCTTAGATCTCGTAGCGGGAATGGAGACCCAGTACTTC,CASSLDLVAGMETQYF
TRBV20-1,TRBJ1-2,NA,few,TGCAGTGCTACGATGTCGGGACGCCTTGTCTTC,CSATMSGRLVF
TRBV28,TRBJ2-7,NA,once,TGTGCCAGCAGACGACCACTAGGGGGGGGCGAGCAGTACTTC,CASRRPLGGGEQYF
TRBV4-1,TRBJ1-2,TRBD1,NA,TGCGCCAGCAGCCAGGGGACAGGGCCAAACTATGGCTACACCTTC,CASSQGTGPNYGYTF
TRBV29-1,TRBJ2-7,NA,NA,TGCAGCGTTTTGTCGGGGGGCCACGAGCAGTACTTC,CSVLSGGHEQYF
TRBV30,TRBJ1-2,NA,NA,TGTGCCTGGACTCAGACAGCTAACTATGGCTACACCTTC,CAWTQTANYGYTF
TRBV4-1,TRBJ1-4,NA,NA,TGCGCCAGCAGCCAAGTAGGTACAACTAATGAAAAACTGTTTTTT,CASSQVGTTNEKLFF
TRBV11-2,TRBJ1-3,TRBD1,NA,TGTGCCAGCAGCTTCCGCACAGGGGCTGGAAACACCATATATTTT,CASSFRTGAGNTIYF
TRBV11-2,TRBJ2-7,NA,NA,TGTGCCAGCAGCTTAAGCGAGCAGTACTTC,CASSLSEQYF
TRBV5-4,TRBJ1-2,NA,NA,TGTGCCAGCAGCTTCGGCAGGGCCAATGGCTACACCTTC,CASSFGRANGYTF
TRBV19,TRBJ1-5,NA,NA,TGTGCCACGAAAGCCTTCGGGGGGCAGCCCCAGCATTTT,CATKAFGGQPQHF
TRBV19,TRBJ1-2,NA,NA,TGTGCCAGTAGGCCGACCAACGAGGAGAATGGCTACACCTTC,CASRPTNEENGYTF
TRBV30,TRBJ1-2,NA,once,TGTGCCCGGAGTGAACTCACGGGAGGGGTAAATGGCTACACCTTC,CARSELTGGVNGYTF
TRBV10-3,TRBJ1-3,TRBD1,NA,TGTGCCATCAGTGAGCAAGGACAGGGGCGGAACACCATATATTTT,CAISEQGQGRNTIYF
TRBV11-2,TRBJ1-2,NA,NA,TGTGCCAGCAGCTTAGAGCAGGGTGGCTATGGCTACACCTTC,CASSLEQGGYGYTF
TRBV30,TRBJ2-2,TRBD2,NA,TGTGCCTGGCTAACCGGGACTAGCACCGGGGAGCTGTTTTTT,CAWLTGTSTGELFF
TRBV18,TRBJ1-3,TRBD1,NA,TGTGCCAGCTCACCCCAACAGGGGTTAACTGGAAACACCATATATTTT,CASSPQQGLTGNTIYF
TRBV5-5,TRBJ1-2,NA,NA,TGTGCCAGCAGCCCCCAGGGGTTGGGGATTGAGGGCTACACCTTC,CASSPQGLGIEGYTF
TRBV2,TRBJ2-7,TRBD2,once,TGTGCCAGCAGTGAAAGGCGGGAGTTGTTACGCGAGCAGTACTTC,CASSERRELLREQYF
TRBV3-1/TRBV3-2,TRBJ1-4,NA,NA,TGTGCCAGCAGCCAAGATAGGCCGGCAACTAATGAAAAACTGTTTTTT,CASSQDRPATNEKLFF
TRBV10-3,TRBJ1-2,NA,NA,TGTGCCATCTCCCCCCAGGGCGACTATGGCTACACCTTC,CAISPQGDYGYTF
TRBV4-1,TRBJ2-7,TRBD2,NA,TGCGCCAGCAGCCAAGGGGGGACTAGGTACTACGAGCAGTACTTC,CASSQGGTRYYEQYF
TRBV11-2,TRBJ2-1,NA,NA,TGTGCCAGCAGCTTATCCAGGGGCCGTATAGAGCAGTTCTTC,CASSLSRGRIEQFF
TRBV7-2,TRBJ1-5,NA,NA,TGTGCCAGCAGCTTAAATTCCCGTAGCAATCAGCCCCAGCATTTT,CASSLNSRSNQPQHF
TRBV11-2,TRBJ1-1,NA,NA,TGTGCCAGCAGTTCAGGGTGGACTGAAGCTTTCTTT,CASSSGWTEAFF
TRBV4-3,TRBJ2-1,NA,NA,TGCGCCAGCAGCCAAGGCGCAGTTCTAGGGTCCAATGAGCAGTTCTTC,CASSQGAVLGSNEQFF
TRBV10-3,TRBJ2-1,TRBD2,NA,TGTGCCATCAGTGAGTCGGCTAGCGGGGGTTGGAATGAGCAGTTCTTC,CAISESASGGWNEQFF
TRBV6-2/TRBV6-3,TRBJ1-5,NA,NA,TGTGCCAGCAGCCAACGATATCAGCCCCAGCATTTT,CASSQRYQPQHF
TRBV20-1,TRBJ2-3,NA,NA,TGCAGTGCTAGGGGTGAACATACGCAGTATTTT,CSARGEHTQYF
TRBV29-1,TRBJ2-2,NA,NA,TGCAGCGCCTGCTATAACACCGGGGAGCTGTTTTTT,CSACYNTGELFF
TRBV10-3,TRBJ2-1,TRBD1,few,TGTGCCATCAGTGGGACAGGGTACAATGAGCAGTTCTTC,CAISGTGYNEQFF
TRBV28,TRBJ1-4,NA,NA,TGTGCCAGCACATACGGGGGGGACGGTGAAAAACTGTTTTTT,CASTYGGDGEKLFF
TRBV5-1,TRBJ1-2,TRBD1,NA,TGCGCCAGCAGCCCCGGGACAGAAGGAGATGGCTACACCTTC,CASSPGTEGDGYTF
TRBV5-4,TRBJ2-1,NA,once,TGTGCCAGCAGCTTGGGGACACCATCCCACAATGAGCAGTTCTTC,CASSLGTPSHNEQFF
TRBV6-4,TRBJ2-2,NA,once,TGTGCCAGCAGTGAACAGCCGTCCACCGGGGAGCTGTTTTTT,CASSEQPSTGELFF
TRBV19,TRBJ1-2,TRBD1,NA,TGTGCCAGTAGAAAAGGGGGCGCTGACGGCTACACCTTC,CASRKGGADGYTF
TRBV28,TRBJ1-2,NA,NA,TGTGCCAGCAGTCGCCTCTGGTCGCATAACTATGGCTACACCTTC,CASSRLWSHNYGYTF
TRBV3-1/TRBV3-2,TRBJ2-7,NA,NA,TGTGCCAGCAGCCAAGAAGCCGGGACAACAGCCTACGAGCAGTACTTC,CASSQEAGTTAYEQYF
TRBV11-3,TRBJ2-1,TRBD2,NA,TGTGCCAGCAGCATGGACCAATCCGGGACTAGCGGGCACAATGAGCAGTTCTTC,CASSMDQSGTSGHNEQFF
TRBV14,TRBJ2-5,TRBD2,NA,TGTGCCAGCAGCCAAACCGGGGGGGCTACAGAGACCCAGTACTTC,CASSQTGGATETQYF
TRBV3-1/TRBV3-2,TRBJ1-2,NA,NA,TGTGCCAGCAGCCAAAATTGGATTGGGACAACCTATGGCTACACCTTC,CASSQNWIGTTYGYTF
TRBV6-2/TRBV6-3,TRBJ1-6,NA,NA,TGTGCCAGCAGTTACTCGGGCGGCTTAGGATCACCCCTCCACTTT,CASSYSGGLGSPLHF
TRBV6-4,TRBJ1-2,NA,NA,TGTGCCACCAGGCTGGCAGGGCATGGCTACACCTTC,CATRLAGHGYTF
TRBV6-6,TRBJ1-2,NA,NA,TGTGCCAGCTGCAGGACAGAGGGCTATGGCTACACCTTC,CASCRTEGYGYTF
TRBV19,TRBJ2-1,NA,few,TGTGCCAGTAGTATGGGTGTTGCGGAGCAGTTCTTC,CASSMGVAEQFF
TRBV6-5,TRBJ1-4,TRBD1,NA,TGTGCCAGCAAAAGAAAGGGACAGGGCATAGAAAAACTGTTTTTT,CASKRKGQGIEKLFF
TRBV5-6,TRBJ2-5,NA,NA,TGTGCCAGCAGCTATGGGGGGACCCAGTACTTC,CASSYGGTQYF
TRBV5-1,TRBJ1-3,NA,NA,TGCGCCAGCAGCCCAGGCGGCGCTGGAAACACCATATATTTT,CASSPGGAGNTIYF
TRBV28,TRBJ1-4,NA,NA,TGTGCCAGCAGTCCGACGGGAATTAATGAAAAACTGTTTTTT,CASSPTGINEKLFF
TRBV27,TRBJ2-1,NA,NA,TGTGCCAGCAGTTTAGAAGTTAGCTTCGATGAGCAGTTCTTC,CASSLEVSFDEQFF
TRBV28,TRBJ2-1,NA,NA,TGTGCCAGCAGTTTATATGAGCAGTTCTTC,CASSLYEQFF
TRBV30,TRBJ2-7,NA,NA,TGTGCCTGGAGTGGAAGGGGGAGAAGGGGCGAGCAGTACTTC,CAWSGRGRRGEQYF
TRBV6-6,TRBJ1-2,NA,NA,TGTGCCAGCAGTTACGCGGCGGACTATGGCTACACCTTC,CASSYAADYGYTF
TRBV21-1,TRBJ1-5,NA,NA,TGTGCCAGCAGCAAAGGACCCAATCCCAATCAGCCCCAGCATTTT,CASSKGPNPNQPQHF
TRBV30,TRBJ2-7,TRBD2,once,TGTGCCTGGACAGCTCTGCGGGGGGGCCTGGAGCAGTACTTC,CAWTALRGGLEQYF
TRBV9,TRBJ1-2,NA,NA,TGTGCCAGCAGCGTAGCTACGGGCAGCATCTCCTATGGCTACACCTTC,CASSVATGSISYGYTF
TRBV12-3/TRBV12-4,TRBJ2-3,NA,NA,TGTGCCAGCAGGGCTGGAGATACGCAGTATTTT,CASRAGDTQYF
TRBV5-1,TRBJ2-7,NA,NA,TGCGCCAGCAGTCAAAATCCAAGGGGATCCTACGAGCAGTACTTC,CASSQNPRGSYEQYF
TRBV11-2,TRBJ1-3,NA,medium-sized,TGTGCCAGCAGCTCCCAACCTGGAAACACCATATATTTT,CASSSQPGNTIYF